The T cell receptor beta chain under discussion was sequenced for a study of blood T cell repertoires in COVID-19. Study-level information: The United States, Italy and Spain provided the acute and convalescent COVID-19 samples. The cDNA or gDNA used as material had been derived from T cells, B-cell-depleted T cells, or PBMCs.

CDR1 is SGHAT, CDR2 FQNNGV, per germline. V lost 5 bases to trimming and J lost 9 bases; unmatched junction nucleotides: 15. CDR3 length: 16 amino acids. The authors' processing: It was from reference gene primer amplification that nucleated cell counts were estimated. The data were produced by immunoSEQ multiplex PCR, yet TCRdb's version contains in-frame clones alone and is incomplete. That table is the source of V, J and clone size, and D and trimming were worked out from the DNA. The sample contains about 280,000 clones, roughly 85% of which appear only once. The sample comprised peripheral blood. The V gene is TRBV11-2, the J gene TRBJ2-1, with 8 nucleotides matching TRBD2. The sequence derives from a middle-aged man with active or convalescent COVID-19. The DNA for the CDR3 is TGTGCCAGCAGCGCCTTAACGAGCGGGAGCCGGAGTGAGCAGTTCTTC. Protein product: CASSALTSGSRSEQFF.